The rows below give T cell receptor beta chains drawn from one sample of a study of early T cells in non-severe SARS-CoV-2 infection. TCRdb analysed the 5' RACE reads with MiXCR anew, one entry per CDR3 protein. The data hold around 50,000 distinct CDR3 sequences, with around 8.4% observed a single time. The sequenced sample was whole blood. Receptors were obtained from an adult who was a healthcare worker with PCR-confirmed SARS-CoV-2 infection or an uninfected control (not recorded which). CDR3s include the opening cysteine and the closing phenylalanine or tryptophan. The D gene is left open where the match is weak. The size entry is marked missing in some rows and otherwise reads once, few, many or a size class.

D gene,clone size,J gene,V gene,CDR3 protein,CDR3 DNA
.,many,TRBJ2-3,TRBV30,CAWGLAGSTDTQYF,TGTGCCTGGGGGCTGGCAGGGAGCACAGATACGCAGTATTTT
TRBD1,many,TRBJ1-6,TRBV6-6,CASSYRQGDSPLHF,TGTGCCAGCAGTTACAGACAGGGTGATTCACCCCTCCACTTT
.,many,TRBJ1-5,TRBV4-1,CASSQAWGGNQPQHF,TGCGCCAGCAGCCAAGCGTGGGGAGGCAATCAGCCCCAGCATTTT
.,.,TRBJ2-3,TRBV6-2/TRBV6-3,CASSYWTSRADTQYF,TGTGCCAGCAGTTATTGGACCTCTCGAGCAGATACGCAGTATTTT
TRBD2,.,TRBJ2-5,TRBV9,CASSVGGRMRAGETQYF,TGTGCCAGCAGCGTAGGTGGCCGAATGCGAGCGGGGGAGACCCAGTACTTC
.,many,TRBJ2-1,TRBV6-6,CASSYGGGLNEQFF,TGTGCCAGCAGTTACGGGGGGGGCCTCAATGAGCAGTTCTTC
.,many,TRBJ1-1,TRBV20-1,CSAKTVNTEAFF,TGCAGTGCAAAGACAGTGAACACTGAAGCTTTCTTT
.,many,TRBJ2-1,TRBV3-1,CASRDYNNEQFF,TGTGCCAGCAGAGACTACAACAATGAGCAGTTCTTC
.,many,TRBJ2-7,TRBV23-1,CASRPQRYEQYF,TGCGCCAGCAGACCCCAGCGGTACGAGCAGTACTTC
TRBD2,many,TRBJ2-3,TRBV7-9,CASSFSGLYGGRGFTDTQYF,TGTGCCAGCAGCTTCTCGGGACTATACGGCGGGAGAGGGTTTACAGATACGCAGTATTTT
.,many,TRBJ2-4,TRBV29-1,CSVALAGLSIQYF,TGCAGCGTTGCCCTGGCGGGGCTCAGCATTCAGTACTTC
TRBD2,many,TRBJ2-2,TRBV4-1,CASSQDALAGGSTGELFF,TGCGCCAGCAGCCAAGATGCCCTAGCGGGAGGGAGCACCGGGGAGCTGTTTTTT
TRBD2,.,TRBJ2-3,TRBV20-1,CSARTSGDADTQYF,TGCAGTGCTCGGACTAGCGGGGATGCAGATACGCAGTATTTT
.,many,TRBJ1-6,TRBV3-1,CASSQLAVRGNSPLHF,TGTGCCAGCAGCCAATTGGCCGTTCGGGGGAATTCACCCCTCCACTTT
TRBD2,medium-sized,TRBJ2-1,TRBV20-1,CSALSSGADSNEQFF,TGCAGTGCTCTCTCTAGCGGGGCGGATAGCAATGAGCAGTTCTTC
.,many,TRBJ2-3,TRBV6-5,CASSYSTGWSTDTQYF,TGTGCCAGCAGTTACTCGACGGGCTGGTCGACAGATACGCAGTATTTT
.,many,TRBJ1-1,TRBV29-1,CSVVLGGDTEAFF,TGCAGCGTCGTGTTGGGGGGGGACACTGAAGCTTTCTTT
.,many,TRBJ1-2,TRBV30,CAWSVGLAYTF,TGTGCCTGGAGTGTGGGATTGGCGTACACCTTC
TRBD2,many,TRBJ2-3,TRBV4-1,CASSQEGTSGNSDTQYF,TGCGCCAGCAGCCAAGAGGGTACTAGCGGGAATTCAGATACGCAGTATTTT
TRBD1,many,TRBJ1-2,TRBV14,CASSQLGTGGYGYTF,TGTGCCAGCAGCCAACTGGGGACAGGGGGCTATGGCTACACCTTC
TRBD1,.,TRBJ1-1,TRBV18,CASSRQGENTEAFF,TGTGCCAGCTCCCGACAGGGGGAGAACACTGAAGCTTTCTTT
.,many,TRBJ1-2,TRBV5-1,CASSSGAGFHNYGYTF,TGCGCCAGCAGCTCGGGCGCGGGGTTCCATAACTATGGCTACACCTTC
.,.,TRBJ2-3,TRBV29-1,CSVDSPGDATDTQYF,TGCAGCGTTGATTCCCCGGGGGACGCCACAGATACGCAGTATTTT
TRBD1,many,TRBJ1-3,TRBV7-6,CASSAQGSFHSGNTIYF,TGTGCCAGCAGCGCACAGGGGTCTTTTCACTCTGGAAACACCATATATTTT
.,many,TRBJ2-1,TRBV5-4,CASSLAMGSYNEQFF,TGTGCCAGCAGCTTGGCTATGGGCTCCTACAATGAGCAGTTCTTC
.,many,TRBJ2-1,TRBV6-5,CASSLRQEQFF,TGTGCCAGCAGTTTGAGGCAGGAGCAGTTCTTC
.,many,TRBJ1-3,TRBV6-6,CASNTPSSGNTIYF,TGTGCCAGCAATACGCCGTCCTCTGGAAACACCATATATTTT
.,many,TRBJ1-2,TRBV9,CASSVGTGQKDGYTF,TGTGCCAGCAGCGTAGGGACGGGACAAAAAGATGGCTACACCTTC
.,.,TRBJ1-2,TRBV5-4,CASRLSGAENGYTF,TGTGCCAGCAGACTTAGTGGGGCGGAGAATGGCTACACCTTC
.,many,TRBJ1-1,TRBV18,CASSLANTEAFF,TGTGCCAGCTCTCTTGCAAACACTGAAGCTTTCTTT
TRBD2,many,TRBJ2-1,TRBV18,CASSPPGGRNEQFF,TGTGCCAGCTCACCTCCGGGGGGTCGGAATGAGCAGTTCTTC
TRBD2,.,TRBJ2-7,TRBV5-4,CASSLMGGVNEQYF,TGTGCCAGCAGCTTGATGGGGGGGGTGAACGAGCAGTACTTC
.,many,TRBJ2-7,TRBV6-5,CASSYSDFHEQYF,TGTGCCAGCAGTTATTCGGACTTCCACGAGCAGTACTTC
TRBD1,many,TRBJ1-1,TRBV5-1,CASSLEGPTGANTEAFF,TGCGCCAGCAGCTTGGAGGGGCCGACAGGGGCGAACACTGAAGCTTTCTTT
TRBD1,many,TRBJ1-5,TRBV20-1,CSALGQGAGSNQPQHF,TGCAGTGCTCTCGGACAGGGGGCAGGGAGCAATCAGCCCCAGCATTTT
.,many,TRBJ1-1,TRBV5-5,CASSLVLGSLNTEAFF,TGTGCCAGCAGCTTGGTATTAGGCAGCTTGAACACTGAAGCTTTCTTT
.,many,TRBJ2-2,TRBV7-2,CASSQEGVDTGELFF,TGTGCCAGCAGCCAAGAAGGGGTAGACACCGGGGAGCTGTTTTTT
.,many,TRBJ2-7,TRBV7-3,CASSLMPDSYEQYF,TGTGCCAGCAGCTTAATGCCAGACAGCTACGAGCAGTACTTC
TRBD2,many,TRBJ2-3,TRBV6-2/TRBV6-3,CASRRTRTSGSDTQYF,TGTGCCAGCAGGCGAACAAGGACTAGCGGCTCAGATACGCAGTATTTT
.,many,TRBJ1-2,TRBV14,CASSQDPTANYGYTF,TGTGCCAGCAGCCAAGATCCGACAGCGAACTATGGCTACACCTTC
.,.,TRBJ1-2,TRBV19,CASVLDPLGGYTF,TGTGCCAGTGTCCTGGACCCTTTGGGCGGCTACACCTTC
.,many,TRBJ2-2,TRBV20-1,CSARSTGNTGELFF,TGCAGTGCTAGATCGACAGGGAACACCGGGGAGCTGTTTTTT
.,many,TRBJ1-2,TRBV19,CASSTGRAPTF,TGTGCCAGTAGTACTGGACGGGCCCCCACCTTC
.,.,TRBJ1-4,TRBV25-1,CASSEYSRQTGEEKLFF,TGTGCCAGCAGTGAATATAGCAGGCAGACGGGAGAAGAAAAACTGTTTTTT
.,.,TRBJ2-7,TRBV10-3,CAISADSGREQYF,TGTGCCATCAGTGCCGATAGCGGTCGGGAGCAGTACTTC
TRBD1,.,TRBJ1-1,TRBV6-6,CASSGQGPMNTEAFF,TGTGCCAGCAGTGGACAGGGGCCTATGAACACTGAAGCTTTCTTT
.,many,TRBJ2-7,TRBV11-2,CASSLEAAGASYEQYF,TGTGCCAGCAGCTTAGAGGCAGCGGGTGCTTCCTACGAGCAGTACTTC
TRBD2,many,TRBJ2-3,TRBV6-1,CASSDTSGADTQYF,TGTGCCAGCAGCGATACTAGCGGCGCAGATACGCAGTATTTT
.,many,TRBJ2-1,TRBV4-3,CASSQDPLSSYNEQFF,TGCGCCAGCAGCCAAGACCCCCTGAGCTCCTACAATGAGCAGTTCTTC
.,.,TRBJ2-7,TRBV7-8,CASSLVMSEQYF,TGTGCCAGCAGCTTAGTAATGTCCGAGCAGTACTTC
.,.,TRBJ2-3,TRBV5-1,CASSSVRGTDTQYF,TGCGCCAGCAGCTCGGTCAGGGGCACAGATACGCAGTATTTT
TRBD1,.,TRBJ2-7,TRBV29-1,CSVTRPRQGYYEQYF,TGCAGCGTTACCCGCCCCAGACAGGGGTACTACGAGCAGTACTTC
.,many,TRBJ1-5,TRBV19,CASSMNRFTSNQPQHF,TGTGCCAGTAGTATGAACAGGTTCACTTCGAATCAGCCCCAGCATTTT
TRBD1,.,TRBJ2-7,TRBV5-1,CASSFFEGQVTYEQYF,TGCGCCAGCAGCTTTTTTGAGGGACAGGTTACCTACGAGCAGTACTTC
TRBD2,many,TRBJ2-1,TRBV2,CASRKREDEQFF,TGTGCCAGCAGGAAGCGGGAAGATGAGCAGTTCTTC
.,many,TRBJ2-1,TRBV11-3,CASSEGLAEQFF,TGTGCCAGCAGCGAAGGGTTGGCTGAGCAGTTCTTC
.,many,TRBJ1-5,TRBV20-1,CSAREDSNQPQHF,TGCAGTGCTAGAGAGGACAGTAATCAGCCCCAGCATTTT
.,many,TRBJ1-1,TRBV5-1,CASSLGVGNTEAFF,TGCGCCAGCAGCTTGGGGGTCGGGAACACTGAAGCTTTCTTT
TRBD1,few,TRBJ2-1,TRBV5-1,CASSNRTGTYNEQFF,TGCGCCAGCAGCAACCGGACAGGGACCTACAATGAGCAGTTCTTC